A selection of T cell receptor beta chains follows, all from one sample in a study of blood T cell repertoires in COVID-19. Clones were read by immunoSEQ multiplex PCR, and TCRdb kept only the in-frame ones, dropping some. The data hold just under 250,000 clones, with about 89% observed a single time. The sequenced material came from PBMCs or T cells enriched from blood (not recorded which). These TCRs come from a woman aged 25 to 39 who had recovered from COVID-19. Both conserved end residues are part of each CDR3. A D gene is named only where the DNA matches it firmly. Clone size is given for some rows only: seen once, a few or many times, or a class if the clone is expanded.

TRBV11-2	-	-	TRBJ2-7	TGTGCCAGCAGCCTAACGCGTCAGGGGACCTACGAGCAGTACTTC	CASSLTRQGTYEQYF
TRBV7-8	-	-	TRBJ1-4	TGTGCCAGCAGCTCTCCCGGGACTTCGAGTGAAAAACTGTTTTTT	CASSSPGTSSEKLFF
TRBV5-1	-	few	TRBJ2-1	TGCGCCAGCAGCTTGGACGGGGTGGGAGGCCCCTACAATGAGCAGTTCTTC	CASSLDGVGGPYNEQFF
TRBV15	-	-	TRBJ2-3	TGTGCCACCAGCAGACCTATGGACTATCCGGATACGCAGTATTTT	CATSRPMDYPDTQYF
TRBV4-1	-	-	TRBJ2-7	TGCGCCAGCAGCCAAGATGCGGCCCGGGGGGAGCAGTACTTC	CASSQDAARGEQYF
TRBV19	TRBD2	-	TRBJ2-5	TGTGCCAGCGGAGACGCTAGCGGTTACCAAGAGACCCAGTACTTC	CASGDASGYQETQYF
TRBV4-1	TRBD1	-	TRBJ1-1	TGCGCCAGCAGCCCAGACAGGGGGAACACTGAAGCTTTCTTT	CASSPDRGNTEAFF
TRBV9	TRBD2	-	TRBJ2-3	TGTGCCAGCAGCGCCCGGACTAGCGGGACCTCCAGGAGCACAGATACGCAGTATTTT	CASSARTSGTSRSTDTQYF
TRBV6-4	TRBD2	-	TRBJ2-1	TGTGCCAGCAGTGACCTGACTAGCGGATATAATGAGCAGTTCTTC	CASSDLTSGYNEQFF
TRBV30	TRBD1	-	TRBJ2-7	TGTGCCTGGAGTCCCGGGACAGTTACCTACGAGCAGTACTTC	CAWSPGTVTYEQYF
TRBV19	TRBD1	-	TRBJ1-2	TGTGCCAGTGACGAGACAGGGGGACTTGGCTACACCTTC	CASDETGGLGYTF
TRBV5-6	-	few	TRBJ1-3	TGTGCCAGCAGCTTGGAGGGGTCTGGAAACACCATATATTTT	CASSLEGSGNTIYF
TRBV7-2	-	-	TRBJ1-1	TGTGCCAGCAGCTTAGTTCGGGGTAGGGCTGAAGCTTTCTTT	CASSLVRGRAEAFF
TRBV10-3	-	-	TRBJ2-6	TGTGCCATCAGTCAATGGGACAAACCCTCTGGGGCCAACGTCCTGACTTTC	CAISQWDKPSGANVLTF
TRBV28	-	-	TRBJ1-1	TGTGCCAGCAGTCCGCGAAGGGGCTGGGTCACTGAAGCTTTCTTT	CASSPRRGWVTEAFF
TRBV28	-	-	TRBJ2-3	TGTGCCAGCAGTTTTTCGGCGGGACCCACAGATACGCAGTATTTT	CASSFSAGPTDTQYF
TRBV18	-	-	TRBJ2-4	TGTGCCAGCTCACCAGAATATCAGCGGAACATTCAGTACTTC	CASSPEYQRNIQYF
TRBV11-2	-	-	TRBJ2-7	TGTGCCAGCAGCCGGGGGTTTACCTACGAGCAGTACTTC	CASSRGFTYEQYF
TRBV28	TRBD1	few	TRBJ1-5	TGTGCCAGCAGCCGACGGACAGGGTTTAGCAATCAGCCCCAGCATTTT	CASSRRTGFSNQPQHF
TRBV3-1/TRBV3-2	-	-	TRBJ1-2	TGTGCCAGCAGCCAAGATCGTCAGGGGCGGGCCTATGGCTACACCTTC	CASSQDRQGRAYGYTF
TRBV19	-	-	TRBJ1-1	TGTGCCAGTACCCCACCGGGGGTGGGCCACAGGAACACTGAAGCTTTCTTT	CASTPPGVGHRNTEAFF
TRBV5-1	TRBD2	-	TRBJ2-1	TGCGCCAGCAGCTTTTTAGCGGGAGAGAATGCTGAGCAGTTCTTC	CASSFLAGENAEQFF
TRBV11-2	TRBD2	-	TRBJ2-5	TGTGCCAGCAGCTTCGGGGGGCAAGAGACCCAGTACTTC	CASSFGGQETQYF
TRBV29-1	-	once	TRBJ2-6	TGCAGCGTTACCAAACAGGGCTCTGGGGCCAACGTCCTGACTTTC	CSVTKQGSGANVLTF
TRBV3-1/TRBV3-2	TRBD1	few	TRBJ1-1	TGTGCCAGCAGCCCCCGACAGGGGATGAACACTGAAGCTTTCTTT	CASSPRQGMNTEAFF
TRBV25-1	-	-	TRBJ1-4	TGTGCCAGCAGTGGTACGGGACACCCGATATTT	CASSGTGHPIF
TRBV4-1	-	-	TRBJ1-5	TGCGCCAGCAGCCAAGGCACTAATCAGCCCCAGCATTTT	CASSQGTNQPQHF
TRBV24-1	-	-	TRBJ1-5	TGTGCCACCACCCCCTTTCCAGACGGACAGAATAGCAATCAGCCCCAGCATTTT	CATTPFPDGQNSNQPQHF
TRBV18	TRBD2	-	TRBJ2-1	TGTGCCAGCTCACTATCGCGACTAGCGGGGCTCAAGGATGAGCAGTTCTTC	CASSLSRLAGLKDEQFF
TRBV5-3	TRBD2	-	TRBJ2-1	TGTGCCAGAAGCAAGACCGGGACTAGCGGGAGAAATGAGCAGTTCTTC	CARSKTGTSGRNEQFF